This is a list of T cell receptor beta chains from one sample in a study of T-cell reconstitution after alpha-beta-depleted transplantation in children. TCRdb recomputed calls from the PCR reads with MiXCR, one row per CDR3 protein. The sample has some 80,000 distinct CDR3 sequences, 15% to 20% seen once. The sample in question was PBMCs, mostly from graft donor cells, obtained 360 days after TCRalphabeta/CD19-depleted stem cell transplant. The receptor set was obtained from a male patient under 10 years old who had a stem cell transplant for acute lymphoblastic leukemia, so the T cells may come from the graft donor. The CDR3 runs from the conserved cysteine through the conserved F or W. A D gene is named only where the DNA matches it firmly. Expanded clones are given a class, and other clones once, few, many or no size at all.

few	TRBD2	TRBJ2-4	TRBV12-3/TRBV12-4	CASSLAYPGLAGARAKNIQYF	TGTGCCAGCAGTTTAGCCTATCCGGGACTAGCGGGAGCTCGGGCCAAAAACATTCAGTACTTC
few	.	TRBJ2-7	TRBV7-2	CASSSGPYEQYF	TGTGCCAGCAGCTCGGGACCGTACGAGCAGTACTTC
few	.	TRBJ2-7	TRBV4-1	CASSQAVAKLRYEQYF	TGCGCCAGCAGCCAAGCAGTAGCTAAACTAAGATACGAGCAGTACTTC
many	TRBD1	TRBJ2-4	TRBV2	CASRDRTLAKNIQYF	TGTGCCAGCAGGGACAGGACACTAGCCAAAAACATTCAGTACTTC
.	.	TRBJ1-5	TRBV24-1	CATSVGYGNQPQHF	TGTGCCACCAGTGTAGGGTATGGTAATCAGCCCCAGCATTTT
.	TRBD1	TRBJ1-2	TRBV7-9	CASSLVGQGEDGYTF	TGTGCCAGCAGCTTAGTTGGACAGGGAGAAGATGGCTACACCTTC
.	TRBD1	TRBJ2-7	TRBV30	CATGQFYEQYF	TGTGCCACGGGACAGTTCTACGAGCAGTACTTC
many	TRBD2	TRBJ2-4	TRBV12-3/TRBV12-4	CASSLTSGRAGPKNIQYF	TGTGCCAGCAGTTTGACCAGCGGGAGGGCCGGGCCCAAAAACATTCAGTACTTC
.	TRBD2	TRBJ2-7	TRBV12-3/TRBV12-4	CASSLSSGRLYEQYF	TGTGCCAGCAGTTTGTCAAGCGGGAGGTTATACGAGCAGTACTTC
.	TRBD1	TRBJ2-1	TRBV6-1	CASTQLSGTDLYNEQFF	TGTGCCAGCACCCAACTTTCCGGGACAGATCTCTACAATGAGCAGTTCTTC
few	TRBD1	TRBJ2-7	TRBV10-3	CAIKTGTGNYEQYF	TGTGCCATCAAAACCGGGACAGGGAACTACGAGCAGTACTTC
many	.	TRBJ2-3	TRBV7-9	CASSFTATLTDTQYF	TGTGCCAGCAGCTTTACAGCCACCCTGACAGATACGCAGTATTTT
.	.	TRBJ2-1	TRBV5-6	CASSFGGSSYNEQFF	TGTGCCAGCAGCTTCGGGGGATCCTCCTACAATGAGCAGTTCTTC
few	.	TRBJ1-1	TRBV12-3/TRBV12-4	CASSFSEGTEAFF	TGTGCCAGCAGTTTCTCCGAAGGCACTGAAGCTTTCTTT
few	TRBD2	TRBJ2-5	TRBV28	CASSSPRTRVRENQETQYF	TGTGCCAGCAGTTCACCCCGGACTAGAGTGAGGGAAAACCAAGAGACCCAGTACTTC
.	TRBD1	TRBJ2-5	TRBV5-6	CASSLWTGSGETQYF	TGTGCCAGCAGCCTCTGGACAGGGTCTGGGGAGACCCAGTACTTC
.	.	TRBJ2-1	TRBV5-5	CASSLAAVYNEQFF	TGTGCCAGCAGCTTGGCCGCGGTGTACAATGAGCAGTTCTTC
.	.	TRBJ2-3	TRBV12-3/TRBV12-4	CASKPEGRAKPPSHTDTQYF	TGTGCCAGCAAGCCCGAAGGCCGGGCAAAGCCCCCCTCCCACACAGATACGCAGTATTTT
few	.	TRBJ2-3	TRBV20-1	CSARLPDTQYF	TGCAGTGCTCGGCTTCCAGATACGCAGTATTTT
many	TRBD1	TRBJ1-2	TRBV12-3/TRBV12-4	CASSLTRQGYGYTF	TGTGCCAGCAGTCTGACAAGACAGGGGTATGGCTACACCTTC
.	TRBD1	TRBJ2-7	TRBV10-3	CAIRNGTVSYEQYF	TGTGCCATCAGAAACGGGACAGTCTCCTACGAGCAGTACTTC
many	.	TRBJ1-1	TRBV11-1	CASSPLLRGLSMNTEAFF	TGTGCCAGCAGCCCCCTTTTGAGGGGTCTGAGCATGAACACTGAAGCTTTCTTT
many	.	TRBJ1-5	TRBV6-5	CASSPVGISNQPQHF	TGTGCCAGCAGTCCGGTGGGCATTAGCAATCAGCCCCAGCATTTT
.	TRBD1	TRBJ1-2	TRBV5-1	CASSLARTGASYGYTF	TGCGCCAGCAGCTTGGCCCGGACAGGGGCTTCCTATGGCTACACCTTC
.	.	TRBJ2-1	TRBV24-1	CATSDFSLAENEQFF	TGTGCCACCAGTGATTTTAGTCTAGCTGAGAATGAGCAGTTCTTC
few	.	TRBJ2-5	TRBV11-3	CASSLVAIQETQYF	TGTGCCAGCAGCTTAGTGGCGATCCAAGAGACCCAGTACTTC
few	.	TRBJ2-3	TRBV4-1	CASSQDVETASLTDTQYF	TGCGCCAGCAGCCAAGATGTGGAGACAGCTTCTCTCACAGATACGCAGTATTTT
.	TRBD2	TRBJ2-1	TRBV4-1	CTSSKIGGVLAGVGNEQFF	TGCACCAGCAGCAAGATCGGGGGGGTACTAGCGGGAGTTGGCAATGAGCAGTTCTTC
once	.	TRBJ2-7	TRBV20-1	CSARGMSSYEQYF	TGCAGTGCGAGGGGGATGAGCTCCTACGAGCAGTACTTC
.	.	TRBJ2-3	TRBV27	CASSFVLAEGDTQYF	TGTGCCAGCAGTTTTGTTTTAGCGGAAGGAGATACGCAGTATTTT
few	.	TRBJ1-2	TRBV5-6	CASTLMGVRLNYGYTF	TGTGCCAGCACCTTGATGGGGGTCAGACTTAACTATGGCTACACCTTC
.	.	TRBJ2-1	TRBV4-2	CASSQDRLRRYNEQFF	TGTGCCAGCAGCCAAGATCGGTTAAGGAGATACAATGAGCAGTTCTTC
many	.	TRBJ2-1	TRBV5-4	CASSLDVYNEQFF	TGTGCCAGCAGCTTGGACGTTTACAATGAGCAGTTCTTC
.	.	TRBJ2-1	TRBV12-2	CASRYPGLAGGPASYNEQFF	TGTGCAAGTCGCTACCCGGGACTAGCGGGAGGGCCTGCCTCCTACAATGAGCAGTTCTTC
.	TRBD2	TRBJ2-1	TRBV27	CASREGTSGNYNEQFF	TGTGCCAGCAGGGAAGGGACTAGCGGGAATTACAATGAGCAGTTCTTC
.	TRBD1	TRBJ2-7	TRBV20-1	CSAPLRTGIFYEQYF	TGCAGTGCCCCCCTACGGACAGGGATTTTCTACGAGCAGTACTTC
few	.	TRBJ2-7	TRBV12-3/TRBV12-4	CASSLGTPAYEQYF	TGTGCCAGCAGTTTGGGGACGCCCGCCTACGAGCAGTACTTC
.	.	TRBJ2-3	TRBV29-1	CSVGRIVGNTQYF	TGCAGCGTTGGTAGAATCGTCGGGAATACGCAGTATTTT
few	TRBD1	TRBJ1-3	TRBV6-1	CASRPTGGFGNTIYF	TGTGCCAGCAGACCCACAGGGGGCTTTGGAAACACCATATATTTT
few	.	TRBJ1-2	TRBV6-5	CASSYSDRGSYGYTF	TGTGCCAGCAGTTACTCCGACAGAGGGAGCTATGGCTACACCTTC
.	.	TRBJ1-5	TRBV12-3/TRBV12-4	CASSRGDHSNQPQHF	TGTGCCAGCAGCCGAGGGGACCATAGCAATCAGCCCCAGCATTTT